Listed below are T cell receptor beta chains from one sample, sequenced in a study of early T cells in non-severe SARS-CoV-2 infection. Via MiXCR, TCRdb re-called the 5' RACE reads, giving one row per CDR3 protein. Seen here are roughly 77,000 distinct CDR3 sequences, around 12% observed once, and the top ten hold 3.5% to 5.5%. The sample was whole blood. The receptor set was obtained from an adult who was a healthcare worker with PCR-confirmed SARS-CoV-2 infection or an uninfected control (not recorded which). CDR3s include the opening cysteine and the closing phenylalanine or tryptophan. D genes are given only for firm matches. Size is omitted from some rows. Given values are once, few, many or a class for expanded clones.

NA	few	TRBJ2-1	TRBV7-8	TGTGCCAGCAGCCCTCGACAGGGAGGAAATGAGCAGTTCTTC	CASSPRQGGNEQFF
TRBD1	many	TRBJ1-3	TRBV2	TGTGCCAGCAGTGGGGACAGATTTCTGGAAGGGAATTTT	CASSGDRFLEGNF
TRBD1	many	TRBJ2-5	TRBV3-1	TGTGCCAGCAGCCAAGCGGACAGGGGGACTGGGACCCAGTACTTC	CASSQADRGTGTQYF
NA	many	TRBJ2-1	TRBV29-1	TGCAGCGTAAAGGGAGCATACCCCAATGAGCAGTTCTTC	CSVKGAYPNEQFF
NA	NA	TRBJ1-5	TRBV12-3/TRBV12-4	TGTGCCAGCAGTTTAGCCCGCTATCAGCCCCAGCATTTT	CASSLARYQPQHF
NA	few	TRBJ2-7	TRBV27	TGTGCCAGCGGCCCAGGGAGCTCCTACGAGCAGTACTTC	CASGPGSSYEQYF
TRBD2	NA	TRBJ2-1	TRBV5-1	TGCGCCAGCAGCTTGGATGGACTAGCGGGAACTGAGCAGTTCTTC	CASSLDGLAGTEQFF
TRBD2	many	TRBJ2-1	TRBV30	TGTGCCTGGGGCCCGGGACTAGCGAACAATGAGCAGTTCTTC	CAWGPGLANNEQFF
NA	many	TRBJ2-5	TRBV20-1	TGCAGTGCTAGCCCCGCGGAGACCCAGTACTTC	CSASPAETQYF
NA	NA	TRBJ2-7	TRBV30	TGTGCCTGGAGTGTACAGGAAGAGGGTCGGGCAGAAGACCTTTACGAGCAGTACTTC	CAWSVQEEGRAEDLYEQYF
TRBD2	NA	TRBJ2-7	TRBV25-1	TGTGCCAGCAGTGATCGGCCAGGGAGGGAGGAGCAGTACTTC	CASSDRPGREEQYF
NA	NA	TRBJ2-1	TRBV6-2/TRBV6-3	TGTGCCAGCAGTTACTCGGGCGGATATTCCTACAATGAGCAGTTCTTC	CASSYSGGYSYNEQFF
TRBD1	few	TRBJ2-7	TRBV27	TGTGCCAGCAGGACAGGGGGCTACGAGCAGTACTTC	CASRTGGYEQYF
NA	NA	TRBJ2-5	TRBV10-1	TGCGCCAGCAGTGAGTCGACGCCGCCAGAGACCCAGTACTTC	CASSESTPPETQYF
TRBD1	NA	TRBJ2-1	TRBV5-1	TGCGCCAGCAGCTTCGGACAGGGGCGCTACAATGAGCAGTTCTTC	CASSFGQGRYNEQFF
TRBD2	few	TRBJ2-7	TRBV20-1	TGCAGTGCCCCGGGACTAGCCAGCTACGAGCAGTACTTC	CSAPGLASYEQYF
TRBD2	NA	TRBJ2-3	TRBV6-6	TGTGCCAGCAGTTTCTCTGGCGGTAGCGGGGTAGTAGAGTATTTT	CASSFSGGSGVVEYF
NA	many	TRBJ1-3	TRBV7-6	TGTGCCAGCAGCTTAGAGACAAGCTCTGGAAACACCATATATTTT	CASSLETSSGNTIYF
NA	NA	TRBJ1-5	TRBV6-1	TGTGCCAGCAGCGCCTTTCGCAATCAGCCCCAGCATTTT	CASSAFRNQPQHF
NA	many	TRBJ2-3	TRBV6-6	TGTGCCAGCAGTTATCTAGCAGAAACGCAGTATTTT	CASSYLAETQYF
NA	many	TRBJ1-2	TRBV7-9	TGTGCCAGCAGCTTGTATGCGGGGGATAACTATGGCTACACCTTC	CASSLYAGDNYGYTF
NA	few	TRBJ2-7	TRBV4-1	TGCGCCAGCAGCCAAGACTTCGCCGGGGCTAGCTCCTACGAGCAGTACTTC	CASSQDFAGASSYEQYF
NA	few	TRBJ2-2	TRBV21-1	TGTGCCAGCAGCCGGGTGGACAGGAGTACACCGGGGAGCAGTTTTTTT	CASSRVDRSTPGSSFF
TRBD2	few	TRBJ2-1	TRBV6-2/TRBV6-3	TGTGCCAGCAGACCTGTGGGGACTAGCGCCTACAATGAGCAGTTCTTC	CASRPVGTSAYNEQFF
NA	many	TRBJ2-6	TRBV10-2	TGCGCCAGCAGTGAATGGCTCTCTATATCTGGGGCCAACGTCCTGACTTTC	CASSEWLSISGANVLTF
TRBD2	many	TRBJ2-5	TRBV5-1	TGCGCCAGCAGCTTGGTAGCGGGAATCCAAGAGACCCAGTACTTC	CASSLVAGIQETQYF
NA	NA	TRBJ2-2	TRBV6-4	TGTGCCAGCAGCCCGCAGGGCCGGGGCACCGGGGAGCTGTTTTTT	CASSPQGRGTGELFF
NA	many	TRBJ2-1	TRBV7-3	TGTGCCAGCAGCTTAAAATTTGGGGGGTTCAATGAGCAGTTCTTC	CASSLKFGGFNEQFF
NA	few	TRBJ1-5	TRBV7-9	TGTGCCAGCAGCTTGTGGGATCAGCCCCAGCATTTT	CASSLWDQPQHF
TRBD1	few	TRBJ1-1	TRBV29-1	TGCAGCGTTGGAGCGACAGGGAGGGCGACTGAAGCTTTCTTT	CSVGATGRATEAFF
NA	many	TRBJ1-6	TRBV5-1	TGCGCCAGCAGCTTGGGGTCGGGACCGAATAATTCACCCCTCCACTTT	CASSLGSGPNNSPLHF
TRBD1	few	TRBJ2-7	TRBV6-6	TGTGCCAGCAGGCCGGGAGAGGACAGGGGGCAGTGGGGCTCCTACGAGCAGTACTTC	CASRPGEDRGQWGSYEQYF
NA	many	TRBJ2-7	TRBV5-4	TGTGCCAGCAGGGCCGACGGAGCGGGTCTCGGCGAGCAGTACTTC	CASRADGAGLGEQYF
NA	few	TRBJ2-7	TRBV11-2	TGTGCCAGCAGCTTAGTTGTGAACGAGCAGTACTTC	CASSLVVNEQYF
NA	NA	TRBJ2-3	TRBV2	TGTGCCAGCAGTGACGGGCAGCGGCGCGGTACGCAGTATTTT	CASSDGQRRGTQYF
TRBD2	NA	TRBJ2-1	TRBV5-1	TGCGCCAGCAGCCCGGCGGGGGCTAGCGGGCGGGGTGCGCGCGGCAATGAGCAGTTCTTC	CASSPAGASGRGARGNEQFF
TRBD2	many	TRBJ2-5	TRBV7-8	TGTGCCAGCAGCTTAGAGTTGAGCGGGGGGATTCAAGAGACCCAGTACTTC	CASSLELSGGIQETQYF
NA	few	TRBJ2-7	TRBV5-5	TGTGCCAGCAGCTTGAGGTCGGCCAGTTTGGGGCAATACGAGCAGTACTTC	CASSLRSASLGQYEQYF
NA	NA	TRBJ2-5	TRBV7-9	TGTGCCAGCAGCTTATCGGCGATTTCGGAGACCCAGTACTTC	CASSLSAISETQYF
NA	medium-sized	TRBJ2-5	TRBV6-5	TGTGCCAGCAGTTACTCTCGTCGGCCCTTTCCGGGGGTTGAGACCCAGTACTTC	CASSYSRRPFPGVETQYF
TRBD2	NA	TRBJ2-1	TRBV5-1	TGCGCCAGCAGAACTAGCGGGATCTATGAGCAGTTCTTC	CASRTSGIYEQFF
NA	NA	TRBJ1-2	TRBV5-1	TGCGCCAGCAGCCGAACTCCAGGGGAAGGCTACACCTTC	CASSRTPGEGYTF
NA	many	TRBJ2-3	TRBV6-6	TGTGCCAGCAGTAAATCACGTGGGACAGATACGCAGTATTTT	CASSKSRGTDTQYF
TRBD1	few	TRBJ1-1	TRBV11-2	TGTGCCAGCAGCCTAAATGACAGGGTACACACTGAAGCTTTCTTT	CASSLNDRVHTEAFF
NA	many	TRBJ2-1	TRBV11-3	TGTGCCAGCGGAGGTCGTTCCCTCATCAATGAGCAGTTCTTC	CASGGRSLINEQFF
TRBD1	NA	TRBJ2-5	TRBV6-6	TGTGCCAGCAGTTACGGAAGACAGGGAAAGACCCAGTACTTC	CASSYGRQGKTQYF
TRBD2	few	TRBJ2-3	TRBV20-1	TGCAGTGCTAGGGGACTAGCGGGAGGGCCGAGGCCAGATACGCAGTATTTT	CSARGLAGGPRPDTQYF
NA	many	TRBJ1-4	TRBV18	TGTGCCAGCTCACCACTCAGTAATGAAAAACTGTTTTTT	CASSPLSNEKLFF
TRBD2	NA	TRBJ2-3	TRBV2	TGTGTCAGCAGGACCCAAAGGCCGGGACTAGCGGGCTATCTAGATACGCAGTATTTT	CVSRTQRPGLAGYLDTQYF
NA	NA	TRBJ2-7	TRBV7-8	TGTGCCAGCAGCTTAGGACTAGGGAACGAGCAGTACTTC	CASSLGLGNEQYF
TRBD1	few	TRBJ1-6	TRBV19	TGTGCCAGTAGTATGAGGACAGGTGATTCACCCCTCCACTTT	CASSMRTGDSPLHF
NA	NA	TRBJ2-7	TRBV12-3/TRBV12-4	TGTGCCAGCAGCCTTTCCGGGGGCCGGCAGTACTTC	CASSLSGGRQYF
NA	few	TRBJ2-1	TRBV11-1	TGTGCCAGCAGCTCTACCGTATATGAGCAGTTCTTC	CASSSTVYEQFF
NA	many	TRBJ2-2	TRBV7-9	TGTGCCAGCAGCCCCAGGGGGGACCTCCGGACCGGGGAGCTGTTTTTT	CASSPRGDLRTGELFF